This T cell receptor beta chain was found in a study of OX40 agonist ivuxolimab in advanced cancers. At the level of the study: The patients' treatment was ivuxolimab, an agonistic anti-OX40 (CD134) antibody. Past anti-PD-1, anti-PD-L1 or anti-CTLA-4 therapy was accepted, and 40% to 50% had received some. Study-level results: Relative to CD4+ cells, CD8+ T cells on average had more expanded clones.

Sequencing used immunoSEQ multiplex PCR; TCRdb keeps in-frame clones, though not all of them. The sample lists about 50,000 clones; more than 70% were seen once. CDR1 SGHNT and CDR2 YYREEE come from the germline V gene (reference sequence). Trimming pared 2 bases from V and 6 bases from J, leaving 16 bases between. The length of the CDR3 is 15 residues. Note on this clone: Its cognate antigen is unknown.

The TCR sequence derives from an adult with an advanced solid tumor such as melanoma, head and neck, liver or kidney cancer. The input for sequencing was CD4+ or CD8+ T cells sorted from blood, taken in a trial of the OX40 agonist ivuxolimab. The rearrangement links TRBV5-4 to TRBJ2-3; possibly TRBD1 for D (7 bases). In nucleotides, the CDR3 is TGTGCCAGCAGCTTAGGAGGGGGCGGACTCGATACGCAGTATTTT. Amino acids: CASSLGGGGLDTQYF.